One sample yielded the 32 T cell receptor beta chains listed below, sequenced in a study of Ad26.COV2.S vaccination and SARS-CoV-2 variants. Documented treatment: roughly 19 received Ad26.COV2.S at low or high dose, single or two shots; about 5 received placebo; per-sample allocation not given. After the first vaccine or placebo injection, samples were drawn on day 63. Only in-frame clones appear in the TCRdb table, and some are missing; sequencing was by immunoSEQ multiplex PCR. Among approximately 300,000 clones listed, approximately 80% were seen once. The sample consisted of peripheral blood, taken in a trial of Ad26.COV2.S vaccine versus placebo. These receptors were collected from a person aged 18-65 years who received the Ad26.COV2.S COVID-19 vaccine or a placebo.

The chain uses TRBV3-1 (or the pseudogene TRBV3-2) and TRBJ2-2, with D perhaps TRBD1 (5 bases). Deletions cut 2 bases from V and 2 bases from J, with 9 bases between. CDR3 length: 15 amino acids. Germline V CDR1 and CDR2: LGHDT, YNNKEL (reference sequence). CDR3 DNA: TGTGCCAGCAGCCAAACGACAGACAACACCGGGGAGCTGTTTTTT. This translates into CASSQTTDNTGELFF.

The chain combines TRBV9 with TRBJ2-7; D uncertain. The CDR3 covers 16 residues. Germline values: CDR1 SGDLS, CDR2 YYNGEE. V was shortened by 0 bases and J by 1 base, with 14 bases between the two germline ends. The DNA for the CDR3 is TGTGCCAGCAGCGTAGGTAAATATGGGCAGTCCTACGAGCAGTACTTC. Protein product: CASSVGKYGQSYEQYF.

This chain links TRBV4-1 with TRBJ1-4; 7 bases are shared with TRBD1. CDR1 and CDR2 (germline): MGHRA, YSYEKL. Unmatched junction bases numbered 10, after V lost 1 base and J lost 11 bases. CDR3 size: 15 residues. The CDR3 here is CASSQGTGQGWKLFF. CDR3 nucleotides: TGCGCCAGCAGCCAAGGGACAGGTCAGGGTTGGAAACTGTTTTTT.

V is TRBV19 and J is TRBJ1-6; D is ambiguous. The CDR3 is made up of 15 amino acids. Deletions cut 7 bases from V and 10 bases from J, with 20 bases between. The germline gives CDR1 LNHDA, CDR2 SQIVND (reference sequence). CDR3 DNA sequence: TGTGCCAGTACTCGAGCGACCGGCGGTAAATCACCCCTCCACTTT. It encodes CASTRATGGKSPLHF.

The rearrangement links TRBV7-8 to TRBJ2-7; the match to TRBD1 covers 8 bases. The germline V gene has CDR1 SGHVS and CDR2 FQNEAQ. V trimming: 5 bases; J trimming: 2 bases; junction bases outside the gene matches: 5. The CDR3 loop spans 14 amino acids. The CDR3, as DNA: TGTGCCAGCAGCCGAGGGACAGGTACCTACGAGCAGTACTTC. It is translated as CASSRGTGTYEQYF.

The rearrangement uses TRBV28 and TRBJ2-7; no clear D gene. The germline V and J ends were trimmed by 5 bases and 4 bases, with 15 bases remaining between them. The CDR3 length is 14 residues. The germline gives CDR1 MDHEN, CDR2 SYDVKM. The CDR3 reads CASSVGPSRYEQYF. CDR3 nucleotide sequence: TGTGCCAGCAGTGTAGGCCCATCTAGGTACGAGCAGTACTTC.

The table lists this clone with a count of one. The V call is TRBV28, the J call TRBJ2-2, with D unresolved. The CDR3 has 12 residues. Per germline, CDR1 MDHEN and CDR2 SYDVKM. V lost 11 bases and J lost 3, with 10 bases in between. In DNA, the CDR3 is TGTGCCGGCGAGAGTCACACCGGGGAGCTGTTTTTT. It yields the protein CAGESHTGELFF.

Only a few counts were recorded for this clone. The chain combines TRBV10-1 with TRBJ1-1; 7 bases map to TRBD1. The CDR3 length is 12 residues. In germline, CDR1 is WNHNN, CDR2 SYGVQD (reference sequence). Losses at the gene ends were 8 bases for V and 6 bases for J; bases not matched to a gene: 6. CDR3 residues: CASQGQGAEAFF. Here the CDR3 DNA reads TGCGCCAGCCAAGGTCAGGGGGCTGAAGCTTTCTTT.

In its sample, this clone was seen once. V usage is TRBV3-1 (or the pseudogene TRBV3-2) and J usage is TRBJ2-5; D perhaps matches TRBD2 (6 bases). V was shortened by 8 bases and J by 2 bases, with 15 bases between the two germline ends. Germline V gene sequence: CDR1 LGHDT, CDR2 YNNKEL (reference sequence). This CDR3 comprises 14 residues. This CDR3 reads CASGESGPQETQYF. The CDR3, as DNA: TGTGCCAGCGGAGAGAGCGGGCCTCAAGAGACCCAGTACTTC.

The J gene is TRBJ1-3, the V gene TRBV9, with 7 bases that match TRBD1. V was pared by 4 bases and J by 2 bases, with 12 bases of the junction left unmatched. This CDR3 region has 17 residues. CDR1 is SGDLS, CDR2 YYNGEE, per germline. CDR3 nucleotides: TGTGCCAGCAGCCCTAACTCGGGACAGTATACTGGAAACACCATATATTTT. Its translation is CASSPNSGQYTGNTIYF.

The chain has TRBV2 and TRBJ1-4; 9 bases are a match to TRBD1. Germline V gene sequence: CDR1 SNHLY, CDR2 FYNNEI. CDR3 length equals 15 residues. V trimming: 6 bases; J trimming: 3 bases; junction bases outside the gene matches: 5. Written as DNA, the CDR3 is TGTGCCAGCAGGGGGGACAGGGTACCTAATGAAAAACTGTTTTTT. Encoded protein: CASRGDRVPNEKLFF.

This clone was seen a handful of times. The V and J genes are TRBV2 and TRBJ1-2; D call uncertain. The CDR3 extends over 12 amino acids. Trimming left V 7 bases short and J 0 bases short, with 6 bases between. CDR1 is SNHLY, CDR2 FYNNEI, per germline. CDR3 bases: TGTGCCAGCAAAACAGCTAACTATGGCTACACCTTC. Protein product: CASKTANYGYTF. The full variable domain, its missing parts supplied by reference TRBV2 and TRBJ1-2, is EPEVTQTPSHQVTQMGQEVILRCVPISNHLYFYWYRQILGQKVEFLVSFYNNEISEKSEIFDDQFSVERPDGSNFTLKIRSTKLEDSAMYFCASKTANYGYTFGSGTRLTVV.

V gene TRBV5-6 combines with J gene TRBJ2-1; 8 bases agree with TRBD1. V shed 4 bases, J shed 3 bases, and the junction held 12 bases outside the gene matches. This CDR3 is 17 amino acids long. Germline CDR1 SGHDT, CDR2 YYEEEE. In nucleotides, the CDR3 is TGTGCCAGCAGCCAACGGATAGGACAGGGTATCTACAATGAGCAGTTCTTC. This codes for CASSQRIGQGIYNEQFF.

The chain combines TRBV5-6 with TRBJ2-3; 9 nucleotides match TRBD1. The CDR3 loop spans 14 amino acids. Germline V gene data show CDR1 as SGHDT and CDR2 as YYEEEE. Trimming removed 4 bases from V and 4 bases from J; junction bases left unmatched: 4. DNA for the CDR3: TGTGCCAGCAGCCGCCGGACAGGGGCAGATACGCAGTATTTT. Protein product: CASSRRTGADTQYF.

The chain has TRBV28 and TRBJ2-1; D may correspond to TRBD1 or TRBD2 (5 bases each). The CDR3 is 15 amino acids. The ends were cut back, 6 bases at V and 5 bases at J, with 17 bases in the middle. Germline loops: CDR1 MDHEN, CDR2 SYDVKM. The CDR3 spells CASSPGGTINNEQFF. The CDR3 region has the DNA TGTGCCAGCAGCCCGGGTGGGACCATCAACAATGAGCAGTTCTTC.

In its sample, this clone was seen once. The gene calls are TRBV5-5 and TRBJ1-2; D remains ambiguous. Germline V gene lookup returns CDR1 SGHKS and CDR2 YYEKEE (reference sequence). This CDR3 has 15 residues. Trimming pared 4 bases from V and 6 bases from J, leaving 19 bases between. The DNA of the CDR3 is TGTGCCAGCAGCCCGGCCCCCTCGGGCGCCGATGGCTACACCTTC. It specifies CASSPAPSGADGYTF.

The V call is TRBV28, the J call TRBJ1-2, with D tentatively TRBD1 (6 bases). The CDR3 totals 14 residues. The germline V gene encodes CDR1 MDHEN and CDR2 SYDVKM. V lost 7 bases, J lost 4 bases, and 16 bases lay in between. The CDR3 bases are TGTGCCAGCACCCCAGGGGACCGCTCCTATGGCTACACCTTC. Amino acids: CASTPGDRSYGYTF.

This clone showed up just once. The chain employs TRBV28 and TRBJ1-3; D call uncertain. Germline values: CDR1 MDHEN, CDR2 SYDVKM. CDR3 length: 15 amino acids. V dropped 6 bases and J dropped 0 bases, with 12 bases sitting between them. The CDR3 sequence: CASRVGSDSGNTIYF. The CDR3 coding sequence is TGTGCCAGCAGAGTCGGATCCGACTCTGGAAACACCATATATTTT.

This clone was picked up a small number of times. The chain employs TRBV25-1 and TRBJ2-2; 8 nucleotides line up with TRBD1. The CDR3 loop spans 16 amino acids. Germline V gene lookup returns CDR1 MGHDK and CDR2 SYGVNS. V gave up 5 bases and J gave up 0 bases; unmatched junction bases: 5. CDR3 in amino acids: CASSSQTGANTGELFF. In DNA form, the CDR3 reads TGTGCCAGCAGTTCTCAGACAGGGGCGAACACCGGGGAGCTGTTTTTT.

This clone was seen more than once but under ten times. The chain recombines TRBV6-5 with TRBJ1-5; 9 bases are shared with TRBD1. Looked up from germline, CDR1 is MNHEY and CDR2 is SVGAGI. The J segment lost 6 bases and the V segment lost 8 bases, leaving 5 bases of the junction unmatched. This CDR3 has 13 residues. The CDR3 sequence: CASQGQGSQPQHF. The CDR3 DNA follows: TGTGCCAGCCAGGGACAGGGTAGTCAGCCCCAGCATTTT.

This chain uses TRBV24-1 with TRBJ2-3; 15 bases fit TRBD2. Germline trimming cut 4 bases from V and 5 bases from J; bases unmatched to any gene: 6. Germline V gives CDR1 KGHDR, CDR2 SFDVKD. CDR3 length equals 17 residues. CDR3 sequence (DNA): TGTGCCACCAGTGACCAGGGACTAGCGGGGGGCATAGATACGCAGTATTTT. Translated: CATSDQGLAGGIDTQYF.

The chain couples TRBV19 to TRBJ2-6, with D uncertain. The ends were cut back, 10 bases at V and 4 bases at J, with 11 bases in the middle. From germline, CDR1 is LNHDA and CDR2 SQIVND (reference sequence). The length of the CDR3 is 13 residues. The CDR3: CATDQVGANVLTF. In nucleotides, the CDR3 is TGTGCCACCGATCAGGTGGGGGCCAACGTCCTGACTTTC.

This sequence joins TRBV5-1 and TRBJ2-7; 8 bases match TRBD2. The CDR3 consists of 15 residues. In germline, CDR1 is SGHRS, CDR2 YFSETQ. With V trimmed by 2 bases and J by 0 bases, 4 bases remained unmatched. The CDR3 is CASSLQRGPSYEQYF. For the CDR3, the DNA is TGCGCCAGCAGCTTACAGCGGGGGCCCTCCTACGAGCAGTACTTC.

The chain uses TRBV11-1 and TRBJ2-1, with D possibly being TRBD2 (5 bases). The CDR3 contains 12 residues. Trimming took off 6 bases at V and 8 bases at J, with 11 bases between the two ends. The germline CDR1 and CDR2 sequences are SGHAT and FQDESV (reference sequence). CDR3 sequence: CASRLRADEQFF. Here the CDR3 DNA reads TGTGCCAGCAGACTGAGGGCGGATGAGCAGTTCTTC.

The genes are TRBV28 and TRBJ1-5; 7 bases line up with TRBD1. Germline CDR1 and CDR2: MDHEN and SYDVKM. The CDR3 sequence is 15 residues long. V was clipped by 5 bases and J by 0 bases; unmatched bases: 4. CDR3 DNA: TGTGCCAGCAGTAGGACAGGCTATAGCAATCAGCCCCAGCATTTT. Encoded protein: CASSRTGYSNQPQHF.

The rearrangement uses TRBV5-6 and TRBJ1-5, with 7 positions matching TRBD1. The CDR3 is 17 residues long. Germline V gives CDR1 SGHDT, CDR2 YYEEEE. Germline trimming cut 4 bases from V and 0 bases from J; bases unmatched to any gene: 10. CDR3 coding DNA: TGTGCCAGCAGCGGGAAGGGACAGTTATATAGCAATCAGCCCCAGCATTTT. Protein product: CASSGKGQLYSNQPQHF.

The genes are TRBV30 and TRBJ2-5, with 7 bases fitting TRBD1. J was trimmed by 5 bases and V by 0 bases; bases with no gene match: 9. CDR3 length: 15 residues. From germline, CDR1 is GTSNPN and CDR2 SVGIG (reference sequence). The CDR3 DNA reads TGTGCCTGGAGTGTACTGACAGGGTACCGGGAGACCCAGTACTTC. It translates to CAWSVLTGYRETQYF.

This chain uses TRBV23-1 with TRBJ1-2, with 9 bases lining up with TRBD1. TRBV23-1 is sorted into the ORF group, with uncertain function. The CDR3 is 18 amino acids. V lost 7 bases and J lost 3; bases outside the gene matches: 18. The CDR3 nucleotides read TGCGCCAGCACCCATTGGGGGACAGGGTATGGCATACACTATGGCTACACCTTC. It yields the protein CASTHWGTGYGIHYGYTF.

The J gene is TRBJ1-5, the V gene TRBV5-6, with D unresolved. V lost 1 base, J lost 3 bases, and 11 bases lay in between. CDR1 and CDR2 (germline): SGHDT, YYEEEE. The length of the CDR3 is 15 residues. The CDR3 protein is CASSLFGVPNQPQHF. Written as DNA, the CDR3 is TGTGCCAGCAGCTTGTTCGGGGTCCCCAATCAGCCCCAGCATTTT.

The V call is TRBV18, the J call TRBJ2-3, with D possibly TRBD2 on 5 matching bases. In germline, CDR1 is KGHSH, CDR2 LQKENI. Trimming took off 0 bases at V and 0 bases at J, with 13 bases between the two ends. This CDR3 is built from 17 residues. The CDR3 is CASSPPLAGVSTDTQYF. The CDR3 DNA reads TGTGCCAGCTCACCACCCTTGGCCGGGGTTAGCACAGATACGCAGTATTTT.

The V and J genes are TRBV11-2 and TRBJ1-6; D not certain. CDR1 is SGHAT and CDR2 is FQNNGV in the germline V gene. This CDR3 spans 17 amino acids. With 5 bases removed from V and 0 bases from J, the gap between germline ends came to 14 bases. CDR3: CASSIRDPSSYNSPLHF. The CDR3, as DNA: TGTGCCAGCAGCATACGGGATCCTAGCTCCTATAATTCACCCCTCCACTTT.

Only one count was recorded for this clone. CDR3 DNA: TGTGCCAGCAGCTACCGCCGAGGAGGAGGTGTATTTTATGGCTACACCTTC. Its protein product is CASSYRRGGGVFYGYTF. The rearrangement joins TRBV5-4 to TRBJ1-2; D is uncertain. Germline lookup yields CDR1 SGHNT and CDR2 YYREEE (reference sequence). V lost 3 bases to trimming and J lost 5 bases, with 23 bases between them. The CDR3 spans 17 residues. Based on the CDR3 plus reference TRBV5-4 and TRBJ1-2, the full variable domain is ETGVTQSPTHLIKTRGQQVTLRCSSQSGHNTVSWYQQALGQGPQFIFQYYREEENGRGNFPPRFSGLQFPNYSSELNVNALELDDSALYLCASSYRRGGGVFYGYTFGSGTRLTVV.